This TCR beta chain was recorded in a study of cytomegalovirus exposure and HLA in healthy donors. Whole-study findings and limits: Researchers counted 164 TCR beta chains as cytomegalovirus-associated. Indistinguishable V segments such as TRBV6-2 and TRBV6-3 were excluded. With later analysis, a missense DCLRE1C variant became linked to TCR beta V- and J-gene trimming. Prediction of most subjects' HLA-A and HLA-B alleles by TCR beta sequences was reportedly accurate.

Vbeta (60) and Jbeta (13) primers were used in the PCR. Profiling relied on immunoSEQ multiplex PCR, and the TCRdb table lists in-frame clones only, not all of them. The sample includes about 140,000 clones. On this clone itself: The antigen is undetermined.

There are 16 residues in the CDR3. V lost 2 bases to trimming and J lost 7 bases, with 19 bases between them. Germline CDR1 MNHEY, CDR2 SMNVEV (reference sequence). The chain recombines TRBV27 with TRBJ2-3; TRBD2 is a possible D gene (6 bases). This clonotype was sampled from a woman between 18 and 29 years old in good health and CMV-seronegative. The specimen was PBMCs. The CDR3 is CASSLIFRAGTHTQYF. CDR3 nucleotides: TGTGCCAGCAGTTTAATTTTCAGGGCGGGAACACATACGCAGTATTTT.